These 15 T cell receptor beta chains share one sample of origin, sequenced in a study of blood T cell repertoires in COVID-19. Produced via immunoSEQ multiplex PCR; TCRdb's table is partial and in-frame only. The sample yields 250,000 to 300,000 clones, around nine tenths seen once. The sequenced material came from peripheral blood. Source of these receptors: a woman aged 25 to 39 with COVID-19, enrolled during active disease.

This clone was seen just once. The V and J genes are TRBV6-5 and TRBJ1-4; D gene uncertain. CDR1 is MNHEY, CDR2 SVGAGI, per germline. There are 16 residues in the CDR3. V lost 3 bases to trimming and J lost 0 bases, with 11 bases between them. DNA for the CDR3: TGTGCCAGCAGTTATTCCCCCCGGGCAACTAATGAAAAACTGTTTTTT. Protein sequence: CASSYSPRATNEKLFF.

The V and J genes are TRBV28 and TRBJ1-6, with 9 bases identical to TRBD1. V dropped 5 bases and J dropped 8; count of bases not matched to a gene: 10. This CDR3 is 16 amino acids long. The germline gives CDR1 MDHEN, CDR2 SYDVKM. Here the CDR3 reads CASSLLGTGPYSPLHF. CDR3 sequence (DNA): TGTGCCAGCAGTCTCCTAGGGACAGGGCCATATTCACCCCTCCACTTT.

The chain links TRBV7-9 to TRBJ1-4, with 10 bases that match TRBD1. Germline assignment: CDR1 SEHNR and CDR2 FQNEAQ (reference sequence). CDR3 length equals 15 residues. Trimming took 4 bases from V and 7 from J; bases not matched to a gene: 6. The CDR3 DNA reads as TGTGCCAGCAGCTCCCCGGGACAGGGGTTTGAAAAACTGTTTTTT. It yields the protein CASSSPGQGFEKLFF.

The genes are TRBV5-4 and TRBJ2-3, with 7 nucleotides matching TRBD1. The germline CDR1 and CDR2 sequences are SGHNT and YYREEE (reference sequence). V shed 1 base, J shed 3 bases, and the junction held 8 bases outside the gene matches. The CDR3 runs 16 residues. CDR3 protein: CASSLSPGGSTDTQYF. The CDR3 DNA reads TGTGCCAGCAGCTTGTCCCCAGGGGGAAGTACAGATACGCAGTATTTT.

The chain links TRBV9 to TRBJ1-5, with D uncertain. The V gene lost 6 bases and the J gene lost 3 bases, with 13 bases spanning the gap. This CDR3 contains 14 residues. CDR1 and CDR2 (germline): SGDLS, YYNGEE. The CDR3 spells CASNEDGLNQPQHF. In nucleotides, the CDR3 is TGTGCCAGCAACGAAGACGGACTCAATCAGCCCCAGCATTTT.

V gene TRBV30 combines with J gene TRBJ2-7; D is ambiguous. Looked up from germline, CDR1 is GTSNPN and CDR2 is SVGIG (reference sequence). The CDR3 loop spans 12 amino acids. The V end was cut by 1 base, the J end by 3 bases, with 7 bases between. The CDR3 DNA follows: TGTGCCTGGAGTGCCAGGAACTACGAGCAGTACTTC. It specifies CAWSARNYEQYF.

This clone has a handful of counts. The rearrangement joins TRBV27 to TRBJ2-7; no firm D call. Trimming removed 5 bases at V and 7 bases at J, with 15 bases between. CDR1 and CDR2 (germline): MNHEY, SMNVEV (reference sequence). The CDR3 length is 13 residues. CDR3 in DNA: TGTGCCAGCAGTCCTGGCCCCGTCATGGAGCAGTACTTC. This translates into CASSPGPVMEQYF.

The chain recombines TRBV6-6 with TRBJ1-2; D is perhaps TRBD1 (6 bases). The ends were cut back, 3 bases at V and 6 bases at J, with 8 bases in the middle. CDR1 MNHNY and CDR2 SVGAGI come from the germline V gene (reference sequence). This CDR3 is 12 amino acids long. The CDR3 loop reads CASSYSGDGYTF. CDR3 bases: TGTGCCAGCAGTTATTCAGGGGATGGCTACACCTTC.

The V gene is TRBV19, the J gene TRBJ2-7; the match to TRBD1 covers 7 bases. The V segment lost 9 bases and the J segment 0 bases; nucleotides outside the gene matches: 11. CDR1 and CDR2 (germline): LNHDA, SQIVND (reference sequence). The CDR3 sequence is 15 residues long. CDR3 DNA sequence: TGTGCCAGCGCACTTAGACAGGGTAGCTCCTACGAGCAGTACTTC. Protein sequence: CASALRQGSSYEQYF.

As regards this clone: The junction does not match germline at one end; this may be a read error. The chain links TRBV7-7 to TRBJ2-5; possible D gene TRBD2, 6 bases. The CDR3 has 15 amino acids. From germline, CDR1 is SSHAT and CDR2 FNYEAQ (reference sequence). The CDR3 region has the DNA TGTGCTAGCAGCTTAGGTCGGGGGAGCCAAGAGACCCAGTACTTC. Residues: CASSLGRGSQETQYF.

This clone was observed a few times. CDR3 sequence: CASSWWTSGMSTDTQYF. In DNA form, the CDR3 reads TGCGCCAGCAGCTGGTGGACTAGCGGGATGTCCACAGATACGCAGTATTTT. V usage is TRBV5-1 and J usage is TRBJ2-3; TRBD2 aligns across 12 bases. From germline, CDR1 is SGHRS and CDR2 YFSETQ. The ends lost 3 bases at V and 2 bases at J; junction bases unmatched: 7. This CDR3 has 17 amino acids.

The chain uses TRBV18 and TRBJ2-7; 10 positions match TRBD1. Trimming removed 4 bases from V and 4 bases from J; junction bases left unmatched: 7. CDR1 and CDR2 (germline): KGHSH, LQKENI. The length of the CDR3 is 15 residues. The CDR3 nucleotides read TGTGCCAGCTCACGGCCGGGACAGGGGACTTACGAGCAGTACTTC. Protein sequence: CASSRPGQGTYEQYF.

This rearrangement joins TRBV7-9 to TRBJ1-4, with D possibly TRBD1 on 5 matching bases. This CDR3 region has 15 residues. Germline loops: CDR1 SEHNR, CDR2 FQNEAQ (reference sequence). Deletions cut 5 bases from V and 7 bases from J, with 17 bases between. CDR3 protein: CASSPPGGVIEKLFF. The CDR3, as DNA: TGTGCCAGCAGCCCCCCCGGGGGGGTGATTGAAAAACTGTTTTTT.

The V gene is TRBV15, the J gene TRBJ2-5; D perhaps matches TRBD2 (5 bases). This CDR3 comprises 14 residues. Trimming pared 0 bases from V and 4 bases from J, leaving 9 bases between. Germline V gives CDR1 LNHNV, CDR2 YYDKDF (reference sequence). The CDR3 bases are TGTGCCACCAGCAGAGATACCGAGGGAGAGACCCAGTACTTC. Protein product: CATSRDTEGETQYF.

The chain joins TRBV29-1 to TRBJ2-7; tentative D call: TRBD1 (6 bases). CDR3 length: 12 residues. Trimming left V 6 bases short and J 3 bases short, with 12 bases between. Germline lookup yields CDR1 SQVTM and CDR2 ANQGSEA. The CDR3 DNA is TGCAGCGTCATAGGGACAAGCTACGAGCAGTACTTC. Its translation: CSVIGTSYEQYF.